A single sample is the source of the 21 T cell receptor beta chains below, sequenced in a study of blood T cell repertoires in COVID-19. Profiling relied on immunoSEQ multiplex PCR, and the TCRdb table lists in-frame clones only, not all of them. The sample has 250,000 to 300,000 clones; almost 85% are singletons. Specimen: peripheral blood. The source of these receptors is a man in his fifties or sixties with active or convalescent COVID-19.

J is TRBJ1-6 and V is TRBV7-2; TRBD1 agrees at 9 bases. Germline trimming cut 3 bases from V and 8 bases from J; bases unmatched to any gene: 5. Per germline, CDR1 SGHTA and CDR2 FQGNSA. The CDR3 contains 15 residues. The CDR3 DNA reads TGTGCCAGCAGCTTTGGACAGGGGCAATATTCACCCCTCCACTTT. This encodes CASSFGQGQYSPLHF.

The rearrangement joins TRBV4-1 to TRBJ2-3, with 7 bases that match TRBD2. The J segment lost 1 base and the V segment lost 1 base, leaving 2 bases of the junction unmatched. CDR3 length: 15 residues. CDR1 and CDR2 (germline): MGHRA, YSYEKL. The CDR3 loop reads CASSQGDYGTDTQYF. For the CDR3, the DNA is TGCGCCAGCAGCCAAGGGGACTACGGCACAGATACGCAGTATTTT.

The chain has TRBV29-1 and TRBJ2-5, with a possible D match to TRBD2 (6 bases). Germline loops: CDR1 SQVTM, CDR2 ANQGSEA. V lost 0 bases to trimming and J lost 4 bases, with 6 bases between them. The CDR3 has 12 residues. The CDR3 spells CSVEEGGETQYF. The CDR3 DNA reads as TGCAGCGTTGAAGAGGGAGGAGAGACCCAGTACTTC. Full variable domain (remainder filled in from reference TRBV29-1 and TRBJ2-5): SAVISQKPSRDICQRGTSLTIQCQVDSQVTMMFWYRQQPGQSLTLIATANQGSEATYESGFVIDKFPISRPNLTFSTLTVSNMSPEDSSIYLCSVEEGGETQYFGPGTRLLVL.

This clone was counted a single time. This chain connects TRBV9 to TRBJ2-1; 7 bases agree with TRBD2. Unmatched junction bases numbered 4, after V lost 0 bases and J lost 4 bases. The CDR3 runs 15 residues. Germline lookup yields CDR1 SGDLS and CDR2 YYNGEE. CDR3 DNA: TGTGCCAGCAGCGTAGATATTAGCGGGTACAATGAGCAGTTCTTC. The encoded protein is CASSVDISGYNEQFF. Combining the CDR3 with reference TRBV9 and TRBJ2-1 gives the whole variable domain DSGVTQTPKHLITATGQRVTLRCSPRSGDLSVYWYQQSLDQGLQFLIQYYNGEERAKGNILERFSAQQFPDLHSELNLSSLELGDSALYFCASSVDISGYNEQFFGPGTRLTVL.

The CDR3 is CASSEAGTEQFF. The CDR3 coding sequence is TGTGCCAGCAGTGAGGCGGGGACTGAGCAGTTCTTC. The gene calls are TRBV6-1 and TRBJ2-1; tentatively, D is TRBD2 (6 bases). V was pared by 3 bases and J by 9 bases, with 9 bases between. Germline CDR1 reads MNHNS; CDR2 reads SASEGT. The CDR3 runs to 12 residues.

The chain is built from TRBV5-6 and TRBJ1-5; D is undetermined. The CDR3 covers 17 residues. The V and J ends lost 1 base and 4 bases respectively, with 18 bases between them. The germline V gene has CDR1 SGHDT and CDR2 YYEEEE. In DNA, the CDR3 is TGTGCCAGCAGCTTGCGGGTCATTTCGTCTGGGAATCAGCCCCAGCATTTT. It specifies CASSLRVISSGNQPQHF.

As for this clone: This may stem from a read error, because a much larger clone lies one nucleotide away. The rearrangement uses TRBV4-3 and TRBJ2-2; 7 positions match TRBD1. This CDR3 has 15 residues. Germline V lookup: CDR1 LGHNA, CDR2 YSLEER. This chain's CDR3 is CASSQGGGFTEELFF. CDR3 sequence (DNA): TGCGCCAGCAGCCAAGGAGGGGGCTTCACCGAGGAGCTGTTTTTT.

V is TRBV7-2 and J is TRBJ1-2; no definite D call. CDR1 and CDR2 (germline): SGHTA, FQGNSA. With 2 bases removed from V and 8 bases from J, the gap between germline ends came to 12 bases. CDR3 size: 13 residues. The CDR3 nucleotides are TGTGCCAGCAGCTTAAACCCTGCTCGGGGCTACACCTTC. Its translation: CASSLNPARGYTF.

The chain recombines TRBV7-9 with TRBJ2-5; TRBD2 matches at 7 bases. The germline gives CDR1 SEHNR, CDR2 FQNEAQ (reference sequence). This CDR3 spans 14 amino acids. V was pared by 5 bases and J by 2 bases, with 5 bases of the junction left unmatched. The CDR3 sequence is CASSLLGGQETQYF. The CDR3 coding sequence is TGTGCCAGCAGCCTATTGGGGGGGCAAGAGACCCAGTACTTC.

The J gene is TRBJ2-1, the V gene TRBV19; D may be TRBD1 (5 bases). V lost 3 bases and J 7 bases, leaving 13 bases between the germline ends. The CDR3 sequence is 14 residues long. Per the germline V gene, CDR1 is LNHDA and CDR2 is SQIVND (reference sequence). CDR3 sequence (DNA): TGTGCCAGTAGTATTGGGGCTAGAGCAAATGAGCAGTTCTTC. Its translation is CASSIGARANEQFF. The whole variable domain, filled in from reference TRBV19 and TRBJ2-1, reads DGGITQSPKYLFRKEGQNVTLSCEQNLNHDAMYWYRQDPGQGLRLIYYSQIVNDFQKGDIAEGYSVSREKKESFPLTVTSAQKNPTAFYLCASSIGARANEQFFGPGTRLTVL.

V is TRBV2 and J is TRBJ2-2; possibly TRBD1 for D (6 bases). Germline-derived CDR1 and CDR2 are SNHLY and FYNNEI. The CDR3 runs 14 residues. V shed 8 bases and J shed 0 bases, with 10 bases lying between them. This chain's CDR3 is CASQGMSNTGELFF. The DNA for the CDR3 is TGTGCCAGCCAGGGGATGTCGAACACCGGGGAGCTGTTTTTT.

This clone was recorded a few times. This chain joins TRBV2 and TRBJ2-7; D is perhaps TRBD2 (5 bases). Trimming removed 7 bases from V and 4 bases from J, with 8 bases in between. In germline, CDR1 is SNHLY, CDR2 FYNNEI. The CDR3 has 11 amino acids. The CDR3 sequence: CASTRRYEQYF. CDR3 nucleotide sequence: TGTGCCAGCACGCGGAGGTACGAGCAGTACTTC.

The chain couples TRBV5-5 to TRBJ2-7; maybe TRBD1 (6 bases). The V end lost 0 bases, the J end lost 2 bases, and 12 bases lay between the germline ends. CDR1 is SGHKS and CDR2 is YYEKEE in the germline V gene (reference sequence). This CDR3 comprises 15 residues. The CDR3 nucleotides are TGTGCCAGCAGCTTGGCTGGGGGCGCCCCCTACGAGCAGTACTTC. It translates to CASSLAGGAPYEQYF.

This clone was recorded once. CDR3 in amino acids: CASSFGTRTETQYF. As DNA, the CDR3 is TGTGCCAGCTCCTTCGGGACTAGAACGGAGACCCAGTACTTC. The chain recombines TRBV18 with TRBJ2-5, with 8 positions matching TRBD2. The ends lost 6 bases at V and 5 bases at J; junction bases unmatched: 8. CDR1 and CDR2 from the germline V gene are KGHSH and LQKENI. The CDR3 spans 14 residues.

This CDR3 reads CASPGQGHQPQHF. The CDR3 DNA follows: TGTGCCAGCCCGGGACAGGGCCATCAGCCCCAGCATTTT. The V and J genes are TRBV27 and TRBJ1-5, with 9 bases aligning to TRBD1. Per germline, CDR1 MNHEY and CDR2 SMNVEV (reference sequence). The CDR3 has 13 amino acids. V was pared by 8 bases and J by 5 bases, with 4 bases of the junction left unmatched.

V and J are TRBV10-3 and TRBJ2-3, with a weak D call TRBD2 (6 bases). Trimming shortened V by 3 bases and J by 0 bases, and 13 bases separated the two germline ends. The germline CDR1 and CDR2 sequences are ENHRY and SYGVKD. The CDR3 has 16 amino acids. The CDR3 DNA follows: TGTGCCATCAGTGATTTTGCGGGGCCAAGCACAGATACGCAGTATTTT. Its translation: CAISDFAGPSTDTQYF.

This rearrangement joins TRBV5-1 to TRBJ1-5, with 9 bases identical to TRBD1. This CDR3 has 16 amino acids. Germline V gene data show CDR1 as SGHRS and CDR2 as YFSETQ. V was clipped by 0 bases and J by 6 bases; unmatched bases: 7. CDR3: CASSLDAQGAGQPQHF. In nucleotides, the CDR3 is TGCGCCAGCAGCTTGGATGCACAGGGGGCGGGTCAGCCCCAGCATTTT.

The V and J genes are TRBV20-1 and TRBJ1-1; TRBD1 is a possible D gene (5 bases). Per germline, CDR1 DFQATT and CDR2 SNEGSKA (reference sequence). The V end lost 6 bases, the J end lost 8 bases, and 13 bases lay between the germline ends. The CDR3 runs 11 residues. The CDR3 nucleotides read TGCAGTGCCCCGAGACAGAGAGAAGCTTTCTTT. Its translation: CSAPRQREAFF.

CDR3 loop: CASAGYQETQYF. DNA of the CDR3: TGTGCCAGCGCGGGGTACCAAGAGACCCAGTACTTC. The chain is built from TRBV12-3 or TRBV12-4 and TRBJ2-5, with D perhaps TRBD2 (6 bases). The V and J ends lost 8 bases and 0 bases respectively, with 7 bases between them. This CDR3 spans 12 amino acids.

The rearrangement joins TRBV27 to TRBJ1-5, with 7 bases identical to TRBD1. J lost 9 bases, V lost 6 bases, and 11 bases had no gene match. The CDR3 consists of 14 residues. Germline CDR1 reads MNHEY; CDR2 reads SMNVEV (reference sequence). The CDR3 DNA reads as TGTGCCAGCAGCCCCGACAGGGCACGGGGGCCCCAGCATTTT. Translated, it gives CASSPDRARGPQHF.

DNA for the CDR3: TGTGCCAGCAGTTTAGCGAAGGGGGACACTGAAGCTTTCTTT. Translating gives CASSLAKGDTEAFF. The rearrangement joins TRBV27 to TRBJ1-1, with a weak D call TRBD1 (6 bases). V was trimmed by 2 bases and J by 3 bases, leaving 10 bases between them. Germline V CDR1 and CDR2: MNHEY, SMNVEV (reference sequence). This CDR3 comprises 14 residues.